The 30 T cell receptor beta chains below were found in one sample sequenced in a study of blood T cell repertoires in COVID-19. The repertoire was sequenced with immunoSEQ multiplex PCR; TCRdb's copy has only in-frame clones and lacks some. The table lists about 230,000 clones, about 85% of them singletons. Material: peripheral blood. Receptors were obtained from an elderly woman with active or convalescent COVID-19.

The gene calls are TRBV7-9 and TRBJ1-5; D is possibly TRBD1 (6 bases). V was shortened by 5 bases and J by 1 base, with 12 bases between the two germline ends. There are 15 residues in the CDR3. Germline-derived CDR1 and CDR2 are SEHNR and FQNEAQ (reference sequence). The CDR3 spells CASSPRGGSNQPQHF. CDR3 DNA: TGTGCCAGCAGCCCGAGGGGGGGGAGCAATCAGCCCCAGCATTTT.

The J gene is TRBJ1-5, the V gene TRBV2; D ambiguous. CDR1 SNHLY and CDR2 FYNNEI come from the germline V gene. CDR3 length: 14 amino acids. Trimming took off 6 bases at V and 1 base at J, with 10 bases between the two ends. The CDR3 loop reads CASSYLESNQPQHF. Written as DNA, the CDR3 is TGTGCCAGCAGCTACTTGGAGAGCAATCAGCCCCAGCATTTT.

The chain joins TRBV10-3 to TRBJ2-7, with TRBD2 identical over 9 bases. The ends lost 7 bases at V and 5 bases at J; junction bases unmatched: 12. Germline loops: CDR1 ENHRY, CDR2 SYGVKD. The CDR3 totals 15 residues. The CDR3 is CAINSEAGGPHEQYF. In DNA form, the CDR3 reads TGTGCCATCAATTCGGAGGCGGGAGGGCCCCACGAGCAGTACTTC.

The chain employs TRBV27 and TRBJ1-2, with a possible D match to TRBD1 (6 bases). Germline values: CDR1 MNHEY, CDR2 SMNVEV (reference sequence). This CDR3 is 17 amino acids long. The V end lost 2 bases, the J end lost 4 bases, and 20 bases lay between the germline ends. The CDR3 here is CASSLKYWGRGSYGYTF. The CDR3 nucleotides are TGTGCCAGCAGTTTAAAGTATTGGGGCAGGGGAAGCTATGGCTACACCTTC.

This chain joins TRBV2 and TRBJ2-1; 9 nucleotides agree with TRBD1. V shed 8 bases, J shed 8 bases, and the junction held 10 bases outside the gene matches. This CDR3 spans 14 amino acids. CDR1 and CDR2 from the germline V gene are SNHLY and FYNNEI. CDR3 loop: CASGRTGASDEQFF. CDR3 nucleotide sequence: TGTGCCAGCGGAAGGACAGGGGCAAGCGATGAGCAGTTCTTC.

CDR3 in amino acids: CASSHIGTDFYVLTF. The CDR3 region has the DNA TGTGCCAGCAGCCATATCGGGACAGACTTCTACGTCCTGACTTTC. The rearrangement joins TRBV4-2 to TRBJ2-6, with 7 nucleotides matching TRBD1. Germline CDR1 and CDR2: LGHNA and YNFKEQ. This CDR3 has 15 amino acids. Trimming took 3 bases from V and 11 from J; bases not matched to a gene: 10.

This chain joins TRBV14 and TRBJ2-1, with 7 nucleotides matching TRBD1. The CDR3 totals 15 residues. Germline V CDR1 and CDR2: SGHDN, FVKESK. The V segment lost 1 base and the J segment 6 bases; nucleotides outside the gene matches: 6. The CDR3 DNA sequence: TGTGCCAGCAGCCAAGTCGGCCCAGGGGGCAATGAGCAGTTCTTC. This codes for CASSQVGPGGNEQFF.

This clone was counted only a few times. The CDR3 sequence: CSVNRGAVTEAFF. The CDR3 region has the DNA TGCAGCGTAAACAGGGGTGCGGTCACTGAAGCTTTCTTT. J is TRBJ1-1 and V is TRBV29-1; 7 bases match TRBD1. CDR3 length: 13 amino acids. The V segment lost 6 bases and the J segment 4 bases; nucleotides outside the gene matches: 8. Germline V gene lookup returns CDR1 SQVTM and CDR2 ANQGSEA.

This clone was observed a single time. The V gene is TRBV5-1, the J gene TRBJ1-5; D remains ambiguous. The CDR3 loop spans 13 amino acids. Germline V gene data show CDR1 as SGHRS and CDR2 as YFSETQ. The V and J ends lost 5 bases and 3 bases respectively, with 9 bases between them. CDR3 sequence (DNA): TGCGCCAGCAGGAGCGGACCCAATCAGCCCCAGCATTTT. It yields the protein CASRSGPNQPQHF. The whole variable domain, remainder taken from reference TRBV5-1 and TRBJ1-5, is KAGVTQTPRYLIKTRGQQVTLSCSPISGHRSVSWYQQTPGQGLQFLFEYFSETQRNKGNFPGRFSGRQFSNSRSEMNVSTLELGDSALYLCASRSGPNQPQHFGDGTRLSIL.

The chain has TRBV2 and TRBJ2-1; TRBD2 agrees at 15 bases. CDR3 length: 18 residues. The V gene end was trimmed by 6 bases and the J gene end by 1 base; junction bases not matched to a gene: 7. Looked up from germline, CDR1 is SNHLY and CDR2 is FYNNEI. DNA of the CDR3: TGTGCCAGCAGGTCAGGGACTAGCGGGGGGCGGTCCTACAATGAGCAGTTCTTC. Its translation is CASRSGTSGGRSYNEQFF.

The chain uses TRBV5-4 and TRBJ2-2, with 7 bases aligning to TRBD2. CDR3 length: 15 residues. With 4 bases clipped from V and 1 base from J, the junction kept 4 bases outside the gene matches. The germline V gene has CDR1 SGHNT and CDR2 YYREEE (reference sequence). The CDR3 spells CASSRPSGNTGELFF. CDR3 DNA: TGTGCCAGCAGCCGACCTAGCGGGAACACCGGGGAGCTGTTTTTT.

The V and J genes are TRBV10-3 and TRBJ2-1; 10 nucleotides match TRBD1. CDR1 and CDR2 from the germline V gene are ENHRY and SYGVKD. Trimming cost V 4 bases and J 4 bases; bases outside gene matches: 1. This CDR3 is 14 amino acids long. CDR3 bases: TGTGCCATCAGTGGGACAGGGGGGTACAATGAGCAGTTCTTC. Translated, it gives CAISGTGGYNEQFF.

V and J are TRBV30 and TRBJ2-7; a possible D gene is TRBD2 (6 bases). The CDR3 loop spans 11 amino acids. Trimming took 3 bases from V and 6 from J, leaving 9 bases between them. Germline V CDR1 and CDR2: GTSNPN, SVGIG (reference sequence). This CDR3 is CAWRREFEQYF. DNA for the CDR3: TGTGCCTGGAGACGGGAGTTCGAGCAGTACTTC.

The gene calls are TRBV7-2 and TRBJ2-3; 10 bases agree with TRBD2. The CDR3 loop spans 17 amino acids. Germline values: CDR1 SGHTA, CDR2 FQGNSA. The J segment lost 1 base and the V segment lost 3 bases, leaving 7 bases of the junction unmatched. The CDR3 is CASSFRLAGPGTDTQYF. The DNA of the CDR3 is TGTGCCAGCAGCTTCAGACTAGCGGGCCCCGGCACAGATACGCAGTATTTT.

This sequence joins TRBV13 and TRBJ1-1; D possibly corresponds to TRBD1 (6 bases). Trimming left V 5 bases short and J 5 bases short, with 21 bases between. Germline loops: CDR1 PRHDT, CDR2 FYEKMQ (reference sequence). CDR3 size: 16 residues. The CDR3, as DNA: TGTGCCAGCAGCGCCCGAGGGGGATGGGGTAGGACTGAAGCTTTCTTT. It is translated as CASSARGGWGRTEAFF.

A single count supports this clone. The chain joins TRBV7-9 to TRBJ1-2, with 7 bases identical to TRBD1. This CDR3 is built from 17 residues. Germline V gene sequence: CDR1 SEHNR, CDR2 FQNEAQ (reference sequence). Losses at the gene ends were 4 bases for V and 1 base for J; bases not matched to a gene: 12. The CDR3 protein is CASSSGGTDLFNYGYTF. The CDR3 DNA reads TGTGCCAGCAGCTCTGGGGGGACAGATTTATTTAACTATGGCTACACCTTC.

This chain links TRBV5-1 with TRBJ2-1; perhaps TRBD1 as D (5 bases). The V and J ends lost 0 bases and 6 bases respectively, with 16 bases between them. This CDR3 spans 16 amino acids. Germline CDR1 is SGHRS and CDR2 is YFSETQ. CDR3 sequence (DNA): TGCGCCAGCAGCTTGGAGGGGCCCGCACAGGTCAATGAGCAGTTCTTC. Translating it yields CASSLEGPAQVNEQFF. Variable domain in full (rest from reference TRBV5-1 and TRBJ2-1): KAGVTQTPRYLIKTRGQQVTLSCSPISGHRSVSWYQQTPGQGLQFLFEYFSETQRNKGNFPGRFSGRQFSNSRSEMNVSTLELGDSALYLCASSLEGPAQVNEQFFGPGTRLTVL.

The chain's CDR3 is CASSLAGWNTGELFF. The CDR3 DNA reads TGTGCCAGCAGCTTAGCGGGTTGGAACACCGGGGAGCTGTTTTTT. The chain recombines TRBV11-2 with TRBJ2-2, with D unclear. Trimming shortened V by 1 base and J by 1 base, and 7 bases separated the two germline ends. This CDR3 has 15 residues. Germline V gives CDR1 SGHAT, CDR2 FQNNGV. The whole variable domain, remainder taken from reference TRBV11-2 and TRBJ2-2, is EAGVAQSPRYKIIEKRQSVAFWCNPISGHATLYWYQQILGQGPKLLIQFQNNGVVDDSQLPKDRFSAERLKGVDSTLKIQPAKLEDSAVYLCASSLAGWNTGELFFGEGSRLTVL.

This chain connects TRBV5-1 to TRBJ2-7, with 7 bases aligning to TRBD2. J was trimmed by 3 bases and V by 4 bases; bases with no gene match: 10. This CDR3 is built from 15 residues. Germline assignment: CDR1 SGHRS and CDR2 YFSETQ. The CDR3 DNA reads as TGCGCCAGCAGCGTAACCGGGGGGAAGAGCTACGAGCAGTACTTC. Translation gives CASSVTGGKSYEQYF.

The chain combines TRBV30 with TRBJ1-1, with TRBD1 as a possible D gene (6 bases). The ends were cut back, 4 bases at V and 1 base at J, with 10 bases in the middle. Germline V gene sequence: CDR1 GTSNPN, CDR2 SVGIG (reference sequence). The CDR3 runs 13 residues. CDR3 protein: CAWKTRGNTEAFF. The CDR3 bases are TGTGCCTGGAAGACCAGGGGGAACACTGAAGCTTTCTTT. Combining the CDR3 with reference TRBV30 and TRBJ1-1 gives the whole variable domain SQTIHQWPATLVQPVGSPLSLECTVEGTSNPNLYWYRQAAGRGLQLLFYSVGIGQISSEVPQNLSASRPQDRQFILSSKKLLLSDSGFYLCAWKTRGNTEAFFGQGTRLTVV.

The chain is built from TRBV6-5 and TRBJ1-2; 9 bases are a match to TRBD1. This CDR3 region has 13 residues. The V segment lost 6 bases and the J segment 8 bases; nucleotides outside the gene matches: 7. Germline assignment: CDR1 MNHEY and CDR2 SVGAGI. This CDR3 reads CASSRDRDRGYTF. For the CDR3, the DNA is TGTGCCAGCAGCAGGGACAGGGATAGGGGCTACACCTTC.

V usage is TRBV6-2 or TRBV6-3 and J usage is TRBJ2-3; D is ambiguous. V was pared by 3 bases and J by 7 bases, with 11 bases between. This CDR3 spans 13 amino acids. The germline V gene has CDR1 MNHEY and CDR2 SVGEGT. The CDR3 coding sequence is TGTGCCAGCAGTTATAATATCCTTAATACGCAGTATTTT. Amino acids: CASSYNILNTQYF.

There are a few counts of this clone. The rearrangement uses TRBV7-2 and TRBJ1-2; no reliable D call. The germline gives CDR1 SGHTA, CDR2 FQGNSA. The V gene lost 3 bases and the J gene lost 6 bases, with 11 bases spanning the gap. The CDR3 spans 13 residues. CDR3 sequence: CASSFIAVNGYTF. For the CDR3, the DNA is TGTGCCAGCAGCTTTATAGCGGTAAATGGCTACACCTTC.

J is TRBJ2-7 and V is TRBV2; a weak D match, TRBD1 (5 bases). CDR1 is SNHLY and CDR2 is FYNNEI in the germline V gene. Trimming left V 8 bases short and J 5 bases short, with 19 bases between. The CDR3 runs to 14 residues. Here the CDR3 reads CASEGAGRVDEQYF. DNA of the CDR3: TGTGCCAGCGAAGGGGCAGGGCGAGTCGACGAGCAGTACTTC.

The V gene is TRBV12-2, the J gene TRBJ1-5. TRBV12-2 is annotated as a pseudogene. The CDR3 has 12 amino acids. This CDR3 is CASRLAEPPQHF. CDR3 in DNA: TGTGCAAGTCGCTTAGCGGAGCCGCCCCAGCATTTT.

The chain employs TRBV19 and TRBJ1-2; 7 nucleotides align to TRBD1. This CDR3 is 14 amino acids long. V lost 4 bases to trimming and J lost 4 bases; unmatched junction nucleotides: 6. Germline V CDR1 and CDR2: LNHDA, SQIVND (reference sequence). DNA for the CDR3: TGTGCCAGTAGTACCAGACAGGGAAGCTATGGCTACACCTTC. Translated: CASSTRQGSYGYTF.

The rearrangement joins TRBV24-1 to TRBJ2-2; D gene uncertain. The germline V and J ends were trimmed by 5 bases and 4 bases, with 7 bases remaining between them. Germline V gives CDR1 KGHDR, CDR2 SFDVKD. The CDR3 consists of 13 residues. The CDR3 nucleotides read TGTGCCACCAGTGTAGTGTCCACCGGGGAGCTGTTTTTT. Protein product: CATSVVSTGELFF.

V and J are TRBV19 and TRBJ1-1; D perhaps matches TRBD1 (5 bases). Germline lookup yields CDR1 LNHDA and CDR2 SQIVND (reference sequence). The V gene lost 3 bases and the J gene lost 1 base, with 9 bases spanning the gap. The CDR3 contains 14 residues. CDR3 protein: CASSMGGKNTEAFF. The CDR3 DNA reads as TGTGCCAGTAGTATGGGGGGTAAGAACACTGAAGCTTTCTTT.

The CDR3 loop is CASSHGGRDEAFF. CDR3 nucleotide sequence: TGTGCCAGCAGCCATGGGGGGAGAGATGAAGCTTTCTTT. The chain combines TRBV5-5 with TRBJ1-1; D perhaps matches TRBD1 (5 bases). The CDR3 is 13 amino acids. The germline CDR1 and CDR2 sequences are SGHKS and YYEKEE (reference sequence). V was shortened by 4 bases and J by 7 bases, with 14 bases between the two germline ends.

The rearrangement uses TRBV9 and TRBJ2-3; 8 nucleotides match TRBD2. With 4 bases clipped from V and 2 bases from J, the junction kept 9 bases outside the gene matches. This CDR3 spans 16 amino acids. The germline CDR1 and CDR2 sequences are SGDLS and YYNGEE. CDR3 bases: TGTGCCAGCAGCCCCATGGCGGGAGGCTTCACAGATACGCAGTATTTT. Translating it yields CASSPMAGGFTDTQYF.